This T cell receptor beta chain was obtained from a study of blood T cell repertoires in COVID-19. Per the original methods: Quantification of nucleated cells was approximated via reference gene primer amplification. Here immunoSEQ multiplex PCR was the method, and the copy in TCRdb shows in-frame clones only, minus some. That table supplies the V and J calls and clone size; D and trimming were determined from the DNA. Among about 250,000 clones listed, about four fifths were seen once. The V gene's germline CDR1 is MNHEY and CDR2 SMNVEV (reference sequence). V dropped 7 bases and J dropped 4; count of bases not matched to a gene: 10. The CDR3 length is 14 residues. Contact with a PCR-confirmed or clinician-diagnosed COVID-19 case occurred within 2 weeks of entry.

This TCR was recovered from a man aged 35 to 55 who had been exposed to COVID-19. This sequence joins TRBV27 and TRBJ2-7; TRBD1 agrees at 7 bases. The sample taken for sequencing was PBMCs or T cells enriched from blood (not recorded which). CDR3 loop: CASNENSGGYEQYF. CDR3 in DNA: TGTGCCAGCAACGAAAACTCAGGGGGATACGAGCAGTACTTC.